Presented here are 16 T cell receptor beta chains from one specimen sequenced in a study of identical twins. TCRdb reanalysed the 5' RACE reads using MiXCR and keeps one entry per CDR3 protein. In the table there are 250,000 or so distinct CDR3 sequences, 10% to 15% of which are singletons. These data also featured in a second study, about yellow fever vaccine responses in identical twins.

The sequenced sample consisted of memory (CD45RO+) T cells sorted from blood. These TCRs come from a woman between 18 and 29 years old in good health.

Concerning this clonotype: At one boundary the junction diverges from the germline segment, which might be a read error. This chain joins TRBV20-1 and TRBJ2-5, with 12 bases identical to TRBD1. The germline gives CDR1 DFQATT, CDR2 SNEGSKA (reference sequence). The CDR3 loop spans 17 amino acids. The CDR3 is CCASLWAGTGGIETQYF. The CDR3 DNA reads TGCTGTGCTAGTCTATGGGCCGGGACAGGGGGCATAGAGACCCAGTACTTC.

This chain uses TRBV21-1 with TRBJ2-2; TRBD1 is taken as the D call from the table, unchecked against the DNA. TRBV21-1 is a pseudogene segment. The CDR3 contains 14 residues. The CDR3: CANSGTANTGELFF. CDR3 in DNA: TGTGCCAACTCAGGGACGGCGAACACCGGGGAGCTGTTTTTT.

Only a few counts were recorded for this clonotype. The chain employs TRBV7-6 and TRBJ1-3, with unresolved D. This CDR3 region has 18 residues. Trimming shortened V by 1 base and J by 0 bases, and 16 bases separated the two germline ends. CDR1 is SGHVS, CDR2 FNYEAQ, per germline. For the CDR3, the DNA is TGTGCCAGCAGCTTAGAGATAAATTACCGATCCTCTGGAAACACCATATATTTT. It is translated as CASSLEINYRSSGNTIYF.

The chain links TRBV4-1 to TRBJ2-7; D remains unclear. CDR1 and CDR2 from the germline V gene are MGHRA and YSYEKL. V was pared by 0 bases and J by 5 bases, with 11 bases between. There are 14 residues in the CDR3. The CDR3 loop reads CASSQDQGSNEQYF. DNA of the CDR3: TGCGCCAGCAGCCAAGATCAAGGGTCCAACGAGCAGTACTTC.

Many counts were recorded for this clonotype. V usage is TRBV5-1 and J usage is TRBJ2-1; 7 bases are a match to TRBD1. With 1 base clipped from V and 5 bases from J, the junction kept 6 bases outside the gene matches. CDR1 is SGHRS, CDR2 YFSETQ, per germline. This CDR3 comprises 15 residues. CDR3 loop: CASSLLTGTNNEQFF. CDR3 nucleotide sequence: TGCGCCAGCAGCTTGCTGACAGGGACCAACAATGAGCAGTTCTTC. Drawing the rest from reference TRBV5-1 and TRBJ2-1, the complete variable domain is KAGVTQTPRYLIKTRGQQVTLSCSPISGHRSVSWYQQTPGQGLQFLFEYFSETQRNKGNFPGRFSGRQFSNSRSEMNVSTLELGDSALYLCASSLLTGTNNEQFFGPGTRLTVL.

This clonotype was picked up a small number of times. The rearrangement joins TRBV6-5 to TRBJ1-4; D is possibly TRBD1 (5 bases). Trimming cost V 3 bases and J 4 bases, with 15 bases left between them. This CDR3 is built from 16 residues. Germline CDR1 is MNHEY and CDR2 is SVGAGI. The CDR3 DNA reads TGTGCCAGCAGTTATACTATGACAGCCTTTAATGAAAAACTGTTTTTT. It yields the protein CASSYTMTAFNEKLFF.

This clonotype was observed at least ten times. The chain is built from TRBV20-1 and TRBJ2-7; TRBD1 aligns across 8 bases. There are 14 residues in the CDR3. CDR1 is DFQATT and CDR2 is SNEGSKA in the germline V gene (reference sequence). V lost 5 bases to trimming and J lost 6 bases; unmatched junction nucleotides: 12. The CDR3 region is CSADFGQGRGEQYF. For the CDR3, the DNA is TGCAGTGCTGACTTCGGACAGGGTAGAGGCGAGCAGTACTTC.

Ten or more counts support this clonotype. The V gene is TRBV5-1, the J gene TRBJ2-2; maybe TRBD1 (6 bases). CDR1 is SGHRS and CDR2 is YFSETQ in the germline V gene. The CDR3 consists of 13 residues. V was shortened by 4 bases and J by 6 bases, with 10 bases between the two germline ends. CDR3 sequence reads: CASSRTVSGELFF. DNA for the CDR3: TGCGCCAGCAGCCGGACAGTTTCCGGGGAGCTGTTTTTT.

This clonotype was picked up a small number of times. The rearrangement joins TRBV12-2 to TRBJ1-3; the table names TRBD1, a call not compared with the DNA. TRBV12-2 is a pseudogene locus. The CDR3 is 14 amino acids. DNA of the CDR3: TGTGCAAGTCGCTTAGGCAGGGAAGGAAACACCATATATTTT. It codes for CASRLGREGNTIYF.

The chain links TRBV10-3 to TRBJ2-1; TRBD2 agrees at 8 bases. The CDR3 covers 15 residues. V shed 7 bases and J 3 bases; nucleotides not matched to a gene: 8. The germline gives CDR1 ENHRY, CDR2 SYGVKD. This CDR3 is CAIKLGLAGYNEQFF. The CDR3 nucleotides read TGTGCCATCAAATTGGGGCTAGCGGGCTACAATGAGCAGTTCTTC.

The table lists this clonotype with many counts. J is TRBJ2-2 and V is TRBV10-3; 8 nucleotides line up with TRBD1. This CDR3 is built from 13 residues. The germline gives CDR1 ENHRY, CDR2 SYGVKD. V shed 8 bases and J 8 bases; nucleotides not matched to a gene: 7. The CDR3 loop is CAIRTGSSGELFF. The CDR3 nucleotides are TGTGCCATCCGGACAGGGAGTTCGGGGGAGCTGTTTTTT.

This clonotype has a handful of counts. This chain links TRBV20-1 with TRBJ2-7; the match to TRBD2 covers 8 bases. J lost 3 bases, V lost 6 bases, and 7 bases had no gene match. Germline V CDR1 and CDR2: DFQATT, SNEGSKA (reference sequence). This CDR3 spans 13 amino acids. CDR3 nucleotides: TGCAGTGCCCCTCGGGAGGGCCTCTACGAGCAGTACTTC. Its translation: CSAPREGLYEQYF.

The chain has TRBV6-2 or TRBV6-3 and TRBJ2-1; no reliable D call. CDR1 MNHEY and CDR2 SVGEGT come from the germline V gene. Trimming took off 0 bases at V and 9 bases at J, with 9 bases between the two ends. CDR3 length: 13 residues. The CDR3 is CASSYSNLGEQFF. CDR3 DNA: TGTGCCAGCAGTTACTCGAACCTGGGTGAGCAGTTCTTC.

CDR3 sequence: CASSYFRGVPYNEQFF. In DNA, the CDR3 is TGTGCCAGCAGTTACTTTAGGGGGGTGCCCTACAATGAGCAGTTCTTC. The rearrangement joins TRBV6-5 to TRBJ2-1; the D call may be TRBD1 or TRBD2 (6 bases each). CDR1 and CDR2 (germline): MNHEY, SVGAGI. V dropped 1 base and J dropped 2 bases, with 12 bases sitting between them. This CDR3 contains 16 residues.

This chain joins TRBV7-9 and TRBJ2-1; 7 bases line up with TRBD2. V shed 2 bases and J 7 bases; nucleotides not matched to a gene: 14. Germline CDR1 is SEHNR and CDR2 is FQNEAQ (reference sequence). The CDR3 covers 17 residues. The CDR3 region is CASSLKSGGSKTNEQFF. The CDR3 nucleotides read TGTGCCAGCAGCTTAAAGTCTGGCGGGAGTAAGACAAATGAGCAGTTCTTC.

This clonotype was counted between two and nine times. The chain employs TRBV29-1 and TRBJ2-2; D gene unclear. Trimming pared 7 bases from V and 4 bases from J, leaving 10 bases between. This CDR3 comprises 12 residues. Germline CDR1 SQVTM, CDR2 ANQGSEA. The chain's CDR3 is CSARLPTGELFF. The DNA of the CDR3 is TGCAGCGCCCGGCTTCCCACCGGGGAGCTGTTTTTT.